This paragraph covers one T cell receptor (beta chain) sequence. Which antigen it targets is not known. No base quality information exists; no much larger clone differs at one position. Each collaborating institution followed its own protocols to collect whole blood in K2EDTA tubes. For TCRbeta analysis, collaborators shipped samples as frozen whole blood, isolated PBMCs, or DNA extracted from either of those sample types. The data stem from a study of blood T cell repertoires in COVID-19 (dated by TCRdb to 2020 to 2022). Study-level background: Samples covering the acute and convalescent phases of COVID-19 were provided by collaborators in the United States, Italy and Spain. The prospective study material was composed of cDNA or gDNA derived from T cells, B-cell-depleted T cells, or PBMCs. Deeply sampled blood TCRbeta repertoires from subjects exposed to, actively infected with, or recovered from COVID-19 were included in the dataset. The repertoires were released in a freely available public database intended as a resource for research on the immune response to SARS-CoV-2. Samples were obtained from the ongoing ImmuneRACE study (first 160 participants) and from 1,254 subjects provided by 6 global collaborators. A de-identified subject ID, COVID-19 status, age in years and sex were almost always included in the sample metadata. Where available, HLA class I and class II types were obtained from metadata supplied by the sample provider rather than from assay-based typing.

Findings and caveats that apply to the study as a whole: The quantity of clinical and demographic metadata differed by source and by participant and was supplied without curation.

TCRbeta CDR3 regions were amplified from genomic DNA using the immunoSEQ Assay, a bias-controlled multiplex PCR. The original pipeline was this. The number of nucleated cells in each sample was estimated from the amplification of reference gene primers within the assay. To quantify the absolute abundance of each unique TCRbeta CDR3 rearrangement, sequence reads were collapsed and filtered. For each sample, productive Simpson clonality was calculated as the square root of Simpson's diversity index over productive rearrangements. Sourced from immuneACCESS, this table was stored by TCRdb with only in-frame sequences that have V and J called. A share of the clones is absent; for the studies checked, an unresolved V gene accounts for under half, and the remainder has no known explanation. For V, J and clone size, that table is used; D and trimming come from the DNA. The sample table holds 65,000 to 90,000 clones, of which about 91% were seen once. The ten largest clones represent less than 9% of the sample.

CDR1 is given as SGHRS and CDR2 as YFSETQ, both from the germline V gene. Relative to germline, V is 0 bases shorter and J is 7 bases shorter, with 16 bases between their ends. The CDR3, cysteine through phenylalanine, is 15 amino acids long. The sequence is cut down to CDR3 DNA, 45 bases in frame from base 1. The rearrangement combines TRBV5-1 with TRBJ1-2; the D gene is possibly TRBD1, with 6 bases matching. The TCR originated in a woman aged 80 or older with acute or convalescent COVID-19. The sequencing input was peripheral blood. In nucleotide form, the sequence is TGCGCCAGCAGCTTGGAACAGGGAGAAGTAGGTGGCTACACCTTC. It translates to CASSLEQGEVGGYTF.